This T cell receptor beta chain was captured in a study of blood T cells in healthy people across ages. Study-wide results and caveats: Observed TCR beta diversity showed a strong correlation with the percentage of naive T cells as measured by flow cytometry.

Primers used in a second PCR of roughly 6 to 11 cycles were a sample-barcoded 5' primer and a J-beta primer mix. TCRdb processed the 5' RACE reads anew with MiXCR; each CDR3 protein has one entry. This sample has about 400,000 distinct CDR3 sequences; about 55% occur once, and the top ten carry 45% to 55%. This clonotype appeared once. Antigen specificity is unknown. The V end was cut by 2 bases, the J end by 2 bases, with 17 bases between. Looked up from germline, CDR1 is SGHVS and CDR2 is FQNEAQ. This CDR3 contains 17 residues. This TCR derives from a man aged 55 to 70 in good health. The sample taken for sequencing was blood. The chain combines TRBV7-8 with TRBJ2-3; a weak D match, TRBD2 (5 bases). For the CDR3, the DNA is TGTGCCAGCAGCTTACTAGCAGGAGGCCGAACCACAGATACGCAGTATTTT. This encodes CASSLLAGGRTTDTQYF. Drawing the rest from reference TRBV7-8 and TRBJ2-3, the complete variable domain is GAGVSQSPRYKVAKRGQDVALRCDPISGHVSLFWYQQALGQGPEFLTYFQNEAQLDKSGLPSDRFFAERPEGSVSTLKIQRTQQEDSAVYLCASSLLAGGRTTDTQYFGPGTRLTVL.